This TCR beta chain was profiled in a study of T cell repertoires in cytomegalovirus infection. Looking at the study overall: CMV infection together with matching HLA type was indicated by public TCR beta signatures.

A note on this clonotype: Its specificity is not known.

V lost 7 bases to trimming and J lost 3 bases, with 12 bases between them. The CDR3 loop spans 13 amino acids. In germline, CDR1 is MNHNS, CDR2 SASEGT. General study results and limits: Accumulated public TCR beta family frequency recognized individuals carrying CMV together with the relevant HLA.

Via MiXCR, TCRdb re-called the reads, giving one row per CDR3 protein. The sample includes roughly 100,000 distinct CDR3 sequences, approximately 15% seen only once; the top ten take about 8.8%. This sequence joins TRBV6-1 and TRBJ2-5; D uncertain. The sample consisted of PBMCs. The clonotype originates from a human donor in good health (CMV status not recorded). Some clones in this sample may be carry-over from other donors' samples. CDR3 coding DNA: TGTGCCAGCACATCGCAGGTCGAAGAGACCCAGTACTTC. This sequence encodes CASTSQVEETQYF.